A single sample gave rise to the 16 T cell receptor beta chains below, sequenced in a study of metastatic and nonmetastatic thyroid tumors. TCRdb reanalyzed the PCR reads via MiXCR. Of about 35,000 clones in the sample, 29% were seen once. All patients were treatment-naive before thyroid surgery. Sequenced input: blood. The receptors were gathered from a female donor with papillary thyroid cancer or a benign thyroid nodule (not recorded which). Some clones in this sample may be carry-over from other donors' samples.

This clone was recorded many times. This specimen includes other DNA sequences encoding the same CDR3. The CDR3 region is CASSSLRLAGGLISQETQYF. DNA of the CDR3: TGTGCCAGCAGCTCCCTTCGACTAGCGGGGGGCCTAATTTCCCAAGAGACCCAGTACTTC. V usage is TRBV11-2 and J usage is TRBJ2-5, with 13 bases fitting TRBD2. The CDR3 consists of 20 residues. V shed 4 bases and J 1 base; nucleotides not matched to a gene: 15. The germline gives CDR1 SGHAT, CDR2 FQNNGV. Based on the CDR3 plus reference TRBV11-2 and TRBJ2-5, the full variable domain is EAGVAQSPRYKIIEKRQSVAFWCNPISGHATLYWYQQILGQGPKLLIQFQNNGVVDDSQLPKDRFSAERLKGVDSTLKIQPAKLEDSAVYLCASSSLRLAGGLISQETQYFGPGTRLLVL.

This clone was counted a few times. The rearrangement uses TRBV6-5 and TRBJ1-6, with 8 bases lining up with TRBD1. From germline, CDR1 is MNHEY and CDR2 SVGAGI. This CDR3 contains 16 residues. J was trimmed by 7 bases and V by 3 bases; bases with no gene match: 8. The CDR3: CASSYLGQGQNSPLHF. The CDR3 DNA follows: TGTGCCAGCAGTTATCTCGGACAGGGCCAAAATTCACCCCTCCACTTT.

This clone counts as medium-sized (0.01 to 0.1%). The rearrangement links TRBV6-1 to TRBJ1-2; a possible D gene is TRBD1 (5 bases). This CDR3 has 14 amino acids. Germline values: CDR1 MNHNS, CDR2 SASEGT. The V end was cut by 2 bases, the J end by 4 bases, with 11 bases between. The DNA of the CDR3 is TGTGCCAGCAGTGAATTCGGGGGTGCCTATGGCTACACCTTC. It encodes CASSEFGGAYGYTF.

This clone was seen ten or more times. The chain joins TRBV3-1 to TRBJ2-1, with TRBD2 as a possible D gene (6 bases). The CDR3 consists of 15 residues. Trimming took off 11 bases at V and 1 base at J, with 18 bases between the two ends. The germline CDR1 and CDR2 sequences are LGHDT and YNNKEL (reference sequence). The CDR3 spells CAVEEGHGSYNEQFF. In DNA, the CDR3 is TGTGCCGTGGAGGAGGGTCACGGGTCCTACAATGAGCAGTTCTTC.

This clone occurred many times. The chain employs TRBV7-3 and TRBJ2-1, with 12 bases identical to TRBD2. The CDR3 extends over 13 amino acids. In germline, CDR1 is SGHTA, CDR2 FQGTGA. V was clipped by 5 bases and J by 11 bases; unmatched bases: 4. CDR3 DNA sequence: TGTGCCAGCAGCCCCGGACTAGCGGGACAGCAGTTCTTC. Its translation: CASSPGLAGQQFF.

In this sample, this clone turned up a few times. The chain is built from TRBV27 and TRBJ1-2, with TRBD1 matching 7 bases. The CDR3 is made up of 18 amino acids. J was trimmed by 7 bases and V by 6 bases; bases with no gene match: 23. Germline values: CDR1 MNHEY, CDR2 SMNVEV (reference sequence). The chain's CDR3 is CASSKAWGGQSGMGGYTF. In DNA, the CDR3 is TGTGCCAGCAGCAAAGCATGGGGGGGACAGTCGGGCATGGGTGGCTACACCTTC.

The chain combines TRBV11-2 with TRBJ1-1, with 10 nucleotides matching TRBD1. V dropped 3 bases and J dropped 5; count of bases not matched to a gene: 9. The CDR3 consists of 16 residues. Germline V lookup: CDR1 SGHAT, CDR2 FQNNGV. The CDR3, as DNA: TGTGCCAGCAGCTTTGACAGGGGGCCGGGACGGACTGAAGCTTTCTTT. Translating it yields CASSFDRGPGRTEAFF.

This clone rates as medium-sized. The chain is built from TRBV6-1 and TRBJ2-7, with D perhaps TRBD2 (6 bases). CDR3 length: 15 amino acids. Deletions cut 1 base from V and 4 bases from J, with 14 bases between. Germline CDR1 and CDR2: MNHNS and SASEGT. CDR3 sequence (DNA): TGTGCCAGCAGTGAAGAGGCCCTAGCGAGTTACGAGCAGTACTTC. Protein product: CASSEEALASYEQYF.

V is TRBV18 and J is TRBJ2-7; the D gene is possibly TRBD2 (7 bases). The CDR3 sequence is 13 residues long. The germline V gene encodes CDR1 KGHSH and CDR2 LQKENI. V was pared by 5 bases and J by 4 bases, with 12 bases between. CDR3 DNA: TGTGCCAGCTCAACACAGGGAGGGTACGAGCAGTACTTC. The encoded protein is CASSTQGGYEQYF. The full variable domain, its missing parts supplied by reference TRBV18 and TRBJ2-7, is NAGVMQNPRHLVRRRGQEARLRCSPMKGHSHVYWYRQLPEEGLKFMVYLQKENIIDESGMPKERFSAEFPKEGPSILRIQQVVRGDSAAYFCASSTQGGYEQYFGPGTRLTVT.

Only a few counts were recorded for this clone. A much more abundant neighbour one base away suggests this may be a read error. The V call is TRBV6-9, the J call TRBJ2-1, with D tentatively TRBD1 or TRBD2 (6 bases each). This CDR3 has 16 amino acids. CDR1 is MNHGY and CDR2 is SVAAGI in the germline V gene. CDR3 sequence (DNA): TGCGCCAGCAGTGAACTCCGGGGGCGTCCCCGCAATGAGCAGTTCTTC. Amino acids: CASSELRGRPRNEQFF.

This clone was detected many times. J is TRBJ2-7 and V is TRBV4-1; 7 nucleotides agree with TRBD1. Trimming took 5 bases from V and 2 from J; bases not matched to a gene: 12. The CDR3 consists of 16 residues. Germline V gene sequence: CDR1 MGHRA, CDR2 YSYEKL. CDR3 coding DNA: TGCGCCAGCAGCTACACTGGGACAGTAGCCACCTACGAGCAGTACTTC. Protein: CASSYTGTVATYEQYF.

V gene TRBV20-1 combines with J gene TRBJ1-5; no definite D call. Germline V CDR1 and CDR2: DFQATT, SNEGSKA (reference sequence). The V end was cut by 1 base, the J end by 4 bases, with 14 bases between. The CDR3 is 15 residues long. The CDR3 nucleotides read TGCAGTGCTAGAGGGGCCGGTGGAGAGAATCAGCCCCAGCATTTT. Translating it yields CSARGAGGENQPQHF.

The V and J genes are TRBV18 and TRBJ1-2, with D possibly being TRBD1 (5 bases). The V end was cut by 3 bases, the J end by 0 bases, with 17 bases between. The germline V gene encodes CDR1 KGHSH and CDR2 LQKENI. This CDR3 comprises 17 residues. In DNA, the CDR3 is TGTGCCAGCTCACCTCCCGGCGGGGACTTAGCTAACTATGGCTACACCTTC. Amino acids: CASSPPGGDLANYGYTF.

This clone has a handful of counts. The chain carries TRBV4-1 and TRBJ2-1; 11 bases map to TRBD2. CDR1 is MGHRA, CDR2 YSYEKL, per germline. V lost 5 bases to trimming and J lost 11 bases; unmatched junction nucleotides: 8. This CDR3 region has 14 residues. The CDR3 DNA follows: TGCGCCAGCAGCTACACTAGCGGGAGTGATAAGCAGTTCTTC. Residues: CASSYTSGSDKQFF.

This clone was counted between two and nine times. The V gene is TRBV27, the J gene TRBJ1-6, with D possibly being TRBD1 (6 bases). V was cut by 6 bases and J by 5 bases, with 17 bases left in between. Germline V gene data show CDR1 as MNHEY and CDR2 as SMNVEV (reference sequence). The CDR3 consists of 16 residues. CDR3 DNA: TGTGCCAGCAGCTTAGATCGGGGGGCGCATAATTCACCCCTCCACTTT. This gives the protein CASSLDRGAHNSPLHF.

The chain couples TRBV5-1 to TRBJ2-1; TRBD2 aligns across 10 bases. The junction had 8 bases not matched to a gene; V was cut back by 2 bases and J by 15 bases. The germline V gene encodes CDR1 SGHRS and CDR2 YFSETQ. The CDR3 is 13 amino acids. In DNA, the CDR3 is TGCGCCAGCAGCTTAGGACTAGCGGACCCGCCGTTCTTC. It translates to CASSLGLADPPFF.